This T cell receptor beta chain came from a study of blood T cell repertoires in COVID-19. Note on this clone: Other DNA sequences of this sample code for an identical CDR3.

The germline gives CDR1 SGHAT, CDR2 FQNNGV. CDR3 length equals 15 residues. The V segment lost 5 bases and the J segment 4 bases; nucleotides outside the gene matches: 10. TCRdb's copy holds only in-frame clones and misses some; the assay was immunoSEQ multiplex PCR. Among about 480,000 clones listed, roughly 90% were seen once. The receptor was isolated from a woman in her thirties or forties who had recovered from COVID-19. Sequences were obtained from PBMCs or T cells enriched from blood (not recorded which). The chain employs TRBV11-2 and TRBJ1-2; 7 bases match TRBD1. The CDR3 sequence: CASSPSRQGTYGYTF. The CDR3 nucleotides are TGTGCCAGCAGCCCTAGTAGACAGGGCACCTATGGCTACACCTTC.